Listed below are T cell receptor beta chains from one sample, sequenced in a study of regulatory T cells in long-lasting Graves disease. MiXCR, applied by TCRdb to the multiplex PCR reads, yields one record per CDR3 protein. Of roughly 300,000 distinct CDR3 sequences detected, 20% to 25% appear once; the ten largest clones hold more than 50%. The sequences come from peripheral blood mononuclear cells (PBMCs), collected when the disease was refractory, from a patient treated with antithyroid drugs. These receptors all come from a female donor with Graves disease. Each CDR3 is given with its conserved first and last residue. The order of the fields is V gene, clone size, CDR3 length, J gene, D gene, CDR3 protein, CDR3 DNA. The D gene is left open where the match is weak. Clone sizes are given selectively: once, few, many, or a class where the clone is expanded.

v_gene: TRBV28
abundance: many
len: 15
j_gene: TRBJ2-5
d_gene: TRBD2
CDR3aa: CASSNGGRAQETQYF
CDR3nt: TGTGCCAGCAGCAACGGGGGGAGGGCCCAAGAGACCCAGTACTTC

v_gene: TRBV20-1
abundance: -
len: 12
j_gene: TRBJ2-7
d_gene: -
CDR3aa: CSARPTFYEQYF
CDR3nt: TGCAGTGCTAGGCCAACCTTCTACGAGCAGTACTTC

v_gene: TRBV30
abundance: few
len: 13
j_gene: TRBJ2-5
d_gene: TRBD2
CDR3aa: CAWSGWGGETQYF
CDR3nt: TGTGCCTGGAGTGGATGGGGGGGGGAGACCCAGTACTTC

v_gene: TRBV19
abundance: many
len: 14
j_gene: TRBJ2-5
d_gene: TRBD2
CDR3aa: CASSKREMGETQYF
CDR3nt: TGTGCCAGTAGTAAGCGGGAGATGGGAGAGACCCAGTACTTC

v_gene: TRBV18
abundance: few
len: 13
j_gene: TRBJ1-4
d_gene: -
CDR3aa: CASSPERNEKLFF
CDR3nt: TGTGCCAGCTCTCCCGAGAGAAATGAAAAACTGTTTTTT

v_gene: TRBV4-1
abundance: few
len: 20
j_gene: TRBJ2-7
d_gene: TRBD1
CDR3aa: CASSPRGRDRGRSSPYEQYF
CDR3nt: TGCGCCAGCAGCCCGCGAGGCCGGGACAGGGGGCGGTCTTCCCCCTACGAGCAGTACTTC

v_gene: TRBV15
abundance: -
len: 15
j_gene: TRBJ2-3
d_gene: -
CDR3aa: CATSRAGVDSDTQYF
CDR3nt: TGTGCCACCAGCAGAGCTGGAGTCGATTCAGATACGCAGTATTTT

v_gene: TRBV24-1
abundance: -
len: 18
j_gene: TRBJ2-7
d_gene: -
CDR3aa: CATRDLTGPRGTSYEQYF
CDR3nt: TGTGCCACCCGTGATTTGACGGGCCCAAGGGGGACTTCTTACGAGCAGTACTTC

v_gene: TRBV20-1
abundance: many
len: 13
j_gene: TRBJ1-5
d_gene: TRBD1
CDR3aa: CSATGQPNQPQHF
CDR3nt: TGCAGTGCCACGGGACAGCCCAATCAGCCCCAGCATTTT

v_gene: TRBV18
abundance: few
len: 15
j_gene: TRBJ2-7
d_gene: -
CDR3aa: CASSPPNGRDYEQYF
CDR3nt: TGTGCCAGCTCACCACCGAATGGGCGGGACTACGAGCAGTACTTC

v_gene: TRBV7-9
abundance: -
len: 14
j_gene: TRBJ2-5
d_gene: TRBD1
CDR3aa: CASSFETGEETQYF
CDR3nt: TGTGCCAGCAGCTTTGAGACAGGGGAAGAGACCCAGTACTTC

v_gene: TRBV29-1
abundance: many
len: 15
j_gene: TRBJ2-5
d_gene: -
CDR3aa: CSVGDLGGYQETQYF
CDR3nt: TGCAGCGTTGGGGATCTTGGCGGGTACCAAGAGACCCAGTACTTC

v_gene: TRBV20-1
abundance: few
len: 11
j_gene: TRBJ2-7
d_gene: -
CDR3aa: CSADGTYEQYF
CDR3nt: TGCAGTGCTGACGGCACCTACGAGCAGTACTTC

v_gene: TRBV19
abundance: many
len: 15
j_gene: TRBJ1-5
d_gene: -
CDR3aa: CASMAAGDSNQPQHF
CDR3nt: TGTGCCAGTATGGCGGCAGGGGATAGCAATCAGCCCCAGCATTTT

v_gene: TRBV10-3
abundance: -
len: 13
j_gene: TRBJ2-7
d_gene: -
CDR3aa: CAIRDRNSYEQYF
CDR3nt: TGTGCCATCCGAGACAGGAACTCCTACGAGCAGTACTTC

v_gene: TRBV3-1
abundance: -
len: 16
j_gene: TRBJ2-7
d_gene: TRBD2
CDR3aa: CASSQATSGKAYEQYF
CDR3nt: TGTGCCAGCAGCCAAGCGACTAGCGGGAAAGCATACGAGCAGTACTTC

v_gene: TRBV11-2
abundance: few
len: 12
j_gene: TRBJ2-7
d_gene: -
CDR3aa: CASSLDSHEQYF
CDR3nt: TGTGCCAGCAGCTTAGATTCCCACGAGCAGTACTTC

v_gene: TRBV7-2
abundance: -
len: 18
j_gene: TRBJ2-1
d_gene: -
CDR3aa: CASSLSYREGQTYNEQFF
CDR3nt: TGTGCCAGCAGCTTATCGTACAGGGAGGGACAGACCTACAATGAGCAGTTCTTC

v_gene: TRBV7-9
abundance: few
len: 15
j_gene: TRBJ2-2
d_gene: TRBD2
CDR3aa: CASSLTSGSGGELFF
CDR3nt: TGTGCCAGCAGCCTGACTAGCGGGAGTGGCGGGGAGCTGTTTTTT

v_gene: TRBV6-5
abundance: few
len: 16
j_gene: TRBJ2-5
d_gene: TRBD2
CDR3aa: CASSYTSGRVRETQYF
CDR3nt: TGTGCCAGCAGTTATACTAGCGGGAGAGTCAGAGAGACCCAGTACTTC

v_gene: TRBV6-9
abundance: -
len: 16
j_gene: TRBJ1-6
d_gene: TRBD1
CDR3aa: CASSSTQGRNNSPLHF
CDR3nt: TGTGCCAGCAGTTCGACACAGGGGAGAAACAATTCACCCCTCCACTTT

v_gene: TRBV28
abundance: few
len: 18
j_gene: TRBJ1-5
d_gene: -
CDR3aa: CASSTDRKRVYSNQPQHF
CDR3nt: TGTGCCAGCAGTACAGACAGGAAACGGGTATATAGCAATCAGCCCCAGCATTTT

v_gene: TRBV18
abundance: many
len: 12
j_gene: TRBJ1-2
d_gene: TRBD1
CDR3aa: CASSQGQDGYTF
CDR3nt: TGTGCCAGCTCACAGGGACAGGATGGCTACACCTTC

v_gene: TRBV20-1
abundance: -
len: 15
j_gene: TRBJ2-1
d_gene: -
CDR3aa: CSARDLLGLGDEQFF
CDR3nt: TGCAGTGCTAGAGATCTTTTGGGGCTGGGCGATGAGCAGTTCTTC

v_gene: TRBV11-2
abundance: few
len: 14
j_gene: TRBJ2-3
d_gene: -
CDR3aa: CASSFRDSKDTQYF
CDR3nt: TGTGCCAGCAGCTTCCGGGACTCAAAAGATACGCAGTATTTT

v_gene: TRBV20-1
abundance: few
len: 18
j_gene: TRBJ2-5
d_gene: TRBD2
CDR3aa: CSAVNVGLAGGYQETQYF
CDR3nt: TGCAGTGCCGTGAACGTAGGACTAGCGGGAGGGTACCAAGAGACCCAGTACTTC

v_gene: TRBV7-2
abundance: few
len: 14
j_gene: TRBJ2-7
d_gene: -
CDR3aa: CASTPRRDSYEQYF
CDR3nt: TGTGCCAGCACCCCGAGGAGGGATTCCTACGAGCAGTACTTC

v_gene: TRBV5-6
abundance: few
len: 16
j_gene: TRBJ2-7
d_gene: -
CDR3aa: CASSLGPGQSAYEQYF
CDR3nt: TGTGCCAGCAGCTTGGGCCCTGGACAGAGCGCTTACGAGCAGTACTTC

v_gene: TRBV6-2/TRBV6-3
abundance: many
len: 12
j_gene: TRBJ2-7
d_gene: -
CDR3aa: CASSSQGYEQYF
CDR3nt: TGTGCCAGCAGCTCCCAGGGCTACGAGCAGTACTTC

v_gene: TRBV11-2
abundance: once
len: 13
j_gene: TRBJ2-3
d_gene: -
CDR3aa: CASSGDFTDTQYF
CDR3nt: TGTGCCAGCAGCGGGGACTTCACAGATACGCAGTATTTT

v_gene: TRBV20-1
abundance: -
len: 14
j_gene: TRBJ1-1
d_gene: -
CDR3aa: CSARDRIQATEAFF
CDR3nt: TGCAGTGCTAGGGACAGAATCCAAGCCACTGAAGCTTTCTTT

v_gene: TRBV4-3
abundance: -
len: 15
j_gene: TRBJ1-2
d_gene: -
CDR3aa: CASSQERGVLRGYTF
CDR3nt: TGCGCCAGCAGCCAAGAGAGGGGGGTGCTGAGGGGCTACACCTTC

v_gene: TRBV6-1
abundance: many
len: 13
j_gene: TRBJ1-1
d_gene: TRBD1
CDR3aa: CASSEGGQDSAFF
CDR3nt: TGTGCCAGCAGTGAGGGGGGACAGGATTCAGCTTTCTTT

v_gene: TRBV2
abundance: many
len: 13
j_gene: TRBJ2-7
d_gene: -
CDR3aa: CASSEASSYEQYF
CDR3nt: TGTGCCAGCAGTGAGGCTAGCAGCTACGAGCAGTACTTC

v_gene: TRBV7-3
abundance: -
len: 17
j_gene: TRBJ2-1
d_gene: -
CDR3aa: CASSLTGGHLTYNEQFF
CDR3nt: TGTGCCAGCAGCTTAACGGGGGGACATCTGACCTACAATGAGCAGTTCTTC

v_gene: TRBV20-1
abundance: -
len: 14
j_gene: TRBJ2-7
d_gene: -
CDR3aa: CSANDLDLAGEQYF
CDR3nt: TGCAGTGCTAACGACCTGGACCTTGCTGGCGAGCAGTACTTC

v_gene: TRBV3-1
abundance: many
len: 15
j_gene: TRBJ1-1
d_gene: -
CDR3aa: CASSPDPTAYTEAFF
CDR3nt: TGTGCCAGCAGCCCAGACCCGACAGCTTACACTGAAGCTTTCTTT

v_gene: TRBV28
abundance: few
len: 13
j_gene: TRBJ2-3
d_gene: -
CDR3aa: CASAAGSTDTQYF
CDR3nt: TGTGCCAGCGCGGCTGGCAGCACAGATACGCAGTATTTT

v_gene: TRBV9
abundance: -
len: 12
j_gene: TRBJ1-4
d_gene: -
CDR3aa: CASSVLEGKLFF
CDR3nt: TGTGCCAGCAGCGTATTGGAGGGAAAACTGTTTTTT

v_gene: TRBV14
abundance: -
len: 17
j_gene: TRBJ2-5
d_gene: TRBD2
CDR3aa: CASGRTHMTSGQETQYF
CDR3nt: TGTGCCAGCGGTCGGACCCACATGACTAGCGGGCAAGAGACCCAGTACTTC

v_gene: TRBV25-1
abundance: -
len: 16
j_gene: TRBJ1-3
d_gene: -
CDR3aa: CASSSDVLHSGNTIYF
CDR3nt: TGTGCCAGCAGTTCCGACGTTCTCCACTCTGGAAACACCATATATTTT

v_gene: TRBV27
abundance: many
len: 13
j_gene: TRBJ1-2
d_gene: -
CDR3aa: CASSSRGTYGYTF
CDR3nt: TGTGCCAGCAGTTCAAGAGGGACCTATGGCTACACCTTC

v_gene: TRBV6-1
abundance: many
len: 14
j_gene: TRBJ2-7
d_gene: TRBD2
CDR3aa: CASSGTSAVYEQYF
CDR3nt: TGTGCCAGCTCAGGGACTAGCGCCGTCTACGAGCAGTACTTC

v_gene: TRBV7-2
abundance: few
len: 16
j_gene: TRBJ1-3
d_gene: TRBD1
CDR3aa: CASSATGGNSGNTIYF
CDR3nt: TGTGCCAGCAGCGCCACAGGGGGCAACTCTGGAAACACCATATATTTT

v_gene: TRBV7-9
abundance: -
len: 15
j_gene: TRBJ2-1
d_gene: TRBD2
CDR3aa: CASSLVTSDYNEQFF
CDR3nt: TGTGCCAGCAGCTTGGTCACTAGCGATTACAATGAGCAGTTCTTC

v_gene: TRBV10-3
abundance: -
len: 15
j_gene: TRBJ1-1
d_gene: -
CDR3aa: CAISESFPMNTEAFF
CDR3nt: TGTGCCATCAGTGAGTCTTTTCCTATGAACACTGAAGCTTTCTTT

v_gene: TRBV5-5
abundance: -
len: 13
j_gene: TRBJ2-7
d_gene: -
CDR3aa: CASGFWGGNEQYF
CDR3nt: TGTGCCAGCGGGTTTTGGGGGGGCAACGAGCAGTACTTC

v_gene: TRBV7-9
abundance: few
len: 15
j_gene: TRBJ2-5
d_gene: -
CDR3aa: CASSLVDRGQETQYF
CDR3nt: TGTGCCAGCAGCTTAGTGGATCGAGGGCAAGAGACCCAGTACTTC

v_gene: TRBV7-9
abundance: few
len: 14
j_gene: TRBJ2-5
d_gene: -
CDR3aa: CASSLLGNPETQYF
CDR3nt: TGTGCCAGCAGCTTACTCGGGAACCCGGAGACCCAGTACTTC

v_gene: TRBV5-1
abundance: -
len: 13
j_gene: TRBJ1-1
d_gene: -
CDR3aa: CASSLAPDTEAFF
CDR3nt: TGCGCCAGCAGCTTGGCCCCGGACACTGAAGCTTTCTTT

v_gene: TRBV7-2
abundance: once
len: 16
j_gene: TRBJ1-5
d_gene: -
CDR3aa: CASSLDRGGRNQPQHF
CDR3nt: TGTGCCAGCAGCTTAGACCGGGGAGGCCGCAATCAGCCCCAGCATTTT

v_gene: TRBV5-1
abundance: -
len: 16
j_gene: TRBJ1-6
d_gene: -
CDR3aa: CASSLEGPGGGSPLHF
CDR3nt: TGCGCCAGCAGCTTGGAGGGGCCAGGAGGTGGTTCACCCCTCCACTTT

v_gene: TRBV5-1
abundance: -
len: 14
j_gene: TRBJ1-4
d_gene: TRBD1
CDR3aa: CASSWTGFGEKLFF
CDR3nt: TGCGCCAGCAGCTGGACAGGGTTTGGCGAAAAACTGTTTTTT

v_gene: TRBV9
abundance: many
len: 14
j_gene: TRBJ1-6
d_gene: -
CDR3aa: CASGTGTGNSPLHF
CDR3nt: TGTGCCAGCGGGACGGGGACGGGGAATTCACCCCTCCACTTT

v_gene: TRBV12-3/TRBV12-4
abundance: many
len: 13
j_gene: TRBJ2-7
d_gene: TRBD1
CDR3aa: CASSGTAKYEQYF
CDR3nt: TGTGCCAGCAGTGGGACAGCAAAATACGAGCAGTACTTC

v_gene: TRBV27
abundance: many
len: 18
j_gene: TRBJ2-7
d_gene: TRBD1
CDR3aa: CASSLTGTGVGSSYEQYF
CDR3nt: TGTGCCAGCAGTTTAACCGGGACAGGGGTCGGCAGCTCCTACGAGCAGTACTTC

v_gene: TRBV29-1
abundance: many
len: 16
j_gene: TRBJ1-2
d_gene: TRBD1
CDR3aa: CSVVGGQGDVVYGYTF
CDR3nt: TGCAGCGTTGTGGGGGGACAGGGGGATGTCGTCTATGGCTACACCTTC